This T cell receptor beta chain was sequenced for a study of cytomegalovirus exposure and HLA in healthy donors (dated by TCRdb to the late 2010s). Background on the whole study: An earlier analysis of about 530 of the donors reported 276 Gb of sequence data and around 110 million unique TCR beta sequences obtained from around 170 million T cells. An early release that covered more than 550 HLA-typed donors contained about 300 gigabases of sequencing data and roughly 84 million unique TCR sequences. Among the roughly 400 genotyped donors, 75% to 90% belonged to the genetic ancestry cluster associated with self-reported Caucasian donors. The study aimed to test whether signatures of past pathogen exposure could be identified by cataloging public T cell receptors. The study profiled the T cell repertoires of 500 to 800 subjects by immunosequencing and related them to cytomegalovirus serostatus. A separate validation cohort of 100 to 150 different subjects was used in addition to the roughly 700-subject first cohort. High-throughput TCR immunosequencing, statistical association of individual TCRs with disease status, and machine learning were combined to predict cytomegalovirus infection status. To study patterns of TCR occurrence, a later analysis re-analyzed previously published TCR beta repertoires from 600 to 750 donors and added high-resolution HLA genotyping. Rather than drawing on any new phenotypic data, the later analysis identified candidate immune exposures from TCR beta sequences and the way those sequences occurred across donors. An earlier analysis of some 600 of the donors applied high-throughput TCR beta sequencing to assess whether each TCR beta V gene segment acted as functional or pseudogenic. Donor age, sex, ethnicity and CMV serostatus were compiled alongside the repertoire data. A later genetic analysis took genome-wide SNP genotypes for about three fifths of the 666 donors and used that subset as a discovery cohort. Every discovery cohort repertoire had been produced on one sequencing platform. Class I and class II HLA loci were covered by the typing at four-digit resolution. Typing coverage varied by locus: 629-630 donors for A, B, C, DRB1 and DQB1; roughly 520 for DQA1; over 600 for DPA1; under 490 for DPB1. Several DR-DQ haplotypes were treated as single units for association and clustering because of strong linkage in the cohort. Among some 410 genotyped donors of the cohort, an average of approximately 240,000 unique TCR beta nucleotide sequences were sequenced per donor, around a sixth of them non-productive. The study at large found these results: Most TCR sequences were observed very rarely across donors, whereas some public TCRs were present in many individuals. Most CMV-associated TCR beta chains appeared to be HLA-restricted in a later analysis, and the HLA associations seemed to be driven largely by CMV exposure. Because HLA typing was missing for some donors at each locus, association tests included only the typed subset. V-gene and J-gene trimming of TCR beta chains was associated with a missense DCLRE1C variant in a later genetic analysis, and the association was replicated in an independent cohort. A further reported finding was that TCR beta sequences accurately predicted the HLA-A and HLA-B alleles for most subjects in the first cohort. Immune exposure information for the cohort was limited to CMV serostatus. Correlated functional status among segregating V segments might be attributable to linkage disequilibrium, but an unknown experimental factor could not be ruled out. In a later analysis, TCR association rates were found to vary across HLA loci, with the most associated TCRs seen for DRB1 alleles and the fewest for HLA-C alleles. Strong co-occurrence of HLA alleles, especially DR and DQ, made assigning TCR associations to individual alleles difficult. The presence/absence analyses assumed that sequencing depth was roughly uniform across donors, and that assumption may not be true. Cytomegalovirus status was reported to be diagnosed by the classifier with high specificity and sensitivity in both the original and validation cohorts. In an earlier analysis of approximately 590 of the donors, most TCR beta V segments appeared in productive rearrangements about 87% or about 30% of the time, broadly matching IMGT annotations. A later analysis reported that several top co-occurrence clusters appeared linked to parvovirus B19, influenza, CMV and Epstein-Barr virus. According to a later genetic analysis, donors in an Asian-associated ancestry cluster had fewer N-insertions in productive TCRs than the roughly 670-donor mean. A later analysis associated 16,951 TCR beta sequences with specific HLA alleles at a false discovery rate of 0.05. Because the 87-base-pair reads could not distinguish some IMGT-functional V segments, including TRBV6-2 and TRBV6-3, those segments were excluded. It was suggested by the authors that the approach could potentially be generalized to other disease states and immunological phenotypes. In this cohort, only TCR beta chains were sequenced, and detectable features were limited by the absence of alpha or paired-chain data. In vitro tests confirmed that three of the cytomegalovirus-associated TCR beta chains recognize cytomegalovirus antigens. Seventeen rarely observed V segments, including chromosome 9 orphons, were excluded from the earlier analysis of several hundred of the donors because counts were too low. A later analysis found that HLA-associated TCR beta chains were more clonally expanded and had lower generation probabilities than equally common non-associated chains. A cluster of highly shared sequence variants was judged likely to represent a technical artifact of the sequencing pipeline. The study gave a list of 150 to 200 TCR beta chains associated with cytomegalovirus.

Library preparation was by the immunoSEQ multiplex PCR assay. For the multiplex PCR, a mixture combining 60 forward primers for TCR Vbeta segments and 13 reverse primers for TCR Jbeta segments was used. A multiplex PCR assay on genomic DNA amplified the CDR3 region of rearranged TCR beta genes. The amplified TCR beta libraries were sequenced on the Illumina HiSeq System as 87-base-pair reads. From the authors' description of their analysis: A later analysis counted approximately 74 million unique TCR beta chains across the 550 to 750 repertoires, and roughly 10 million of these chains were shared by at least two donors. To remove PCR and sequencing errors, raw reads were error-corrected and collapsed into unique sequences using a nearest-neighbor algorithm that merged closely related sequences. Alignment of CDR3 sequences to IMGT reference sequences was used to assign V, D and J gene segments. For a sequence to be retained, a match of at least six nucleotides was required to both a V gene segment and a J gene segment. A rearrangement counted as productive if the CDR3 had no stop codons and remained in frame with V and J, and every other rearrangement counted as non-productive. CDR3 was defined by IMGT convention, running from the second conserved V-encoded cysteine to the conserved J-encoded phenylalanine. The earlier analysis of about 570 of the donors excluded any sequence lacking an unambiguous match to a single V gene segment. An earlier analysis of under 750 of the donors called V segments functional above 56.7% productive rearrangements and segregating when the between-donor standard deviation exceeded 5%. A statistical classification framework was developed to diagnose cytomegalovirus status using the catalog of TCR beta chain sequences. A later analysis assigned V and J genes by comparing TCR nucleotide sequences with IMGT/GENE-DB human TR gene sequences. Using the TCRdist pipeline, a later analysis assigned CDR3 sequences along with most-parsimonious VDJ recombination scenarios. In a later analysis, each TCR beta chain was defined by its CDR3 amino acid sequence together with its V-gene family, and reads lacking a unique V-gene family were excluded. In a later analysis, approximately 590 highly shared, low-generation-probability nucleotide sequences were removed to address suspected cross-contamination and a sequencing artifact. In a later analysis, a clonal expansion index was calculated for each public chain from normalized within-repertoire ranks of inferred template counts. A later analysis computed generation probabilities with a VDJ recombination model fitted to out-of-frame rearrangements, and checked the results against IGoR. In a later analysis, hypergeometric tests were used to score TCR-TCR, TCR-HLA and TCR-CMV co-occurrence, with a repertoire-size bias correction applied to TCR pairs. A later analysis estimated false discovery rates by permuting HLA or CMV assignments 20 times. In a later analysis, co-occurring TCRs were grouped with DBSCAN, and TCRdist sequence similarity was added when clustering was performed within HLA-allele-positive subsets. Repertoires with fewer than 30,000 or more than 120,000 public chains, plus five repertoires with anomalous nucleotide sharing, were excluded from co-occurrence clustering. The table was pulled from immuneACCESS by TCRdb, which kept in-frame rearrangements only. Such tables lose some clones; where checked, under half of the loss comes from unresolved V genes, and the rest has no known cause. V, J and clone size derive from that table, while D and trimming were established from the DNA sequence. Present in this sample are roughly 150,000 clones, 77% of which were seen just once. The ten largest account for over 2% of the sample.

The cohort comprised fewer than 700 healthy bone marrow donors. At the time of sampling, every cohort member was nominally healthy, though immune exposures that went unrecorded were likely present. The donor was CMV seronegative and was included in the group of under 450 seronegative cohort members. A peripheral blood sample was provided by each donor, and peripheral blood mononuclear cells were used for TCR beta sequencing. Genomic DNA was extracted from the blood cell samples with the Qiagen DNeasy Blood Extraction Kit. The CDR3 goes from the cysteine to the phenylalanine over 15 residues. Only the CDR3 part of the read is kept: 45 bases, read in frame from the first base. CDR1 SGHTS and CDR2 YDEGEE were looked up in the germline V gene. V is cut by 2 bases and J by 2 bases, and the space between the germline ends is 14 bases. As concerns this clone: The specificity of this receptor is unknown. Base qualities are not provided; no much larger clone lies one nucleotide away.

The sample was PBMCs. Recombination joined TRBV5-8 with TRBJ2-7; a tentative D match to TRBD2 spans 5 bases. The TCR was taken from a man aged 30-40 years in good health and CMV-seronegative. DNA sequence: TGTGCCAGCAGCTTCGCCCCTAGCAGAGCCTACGAGCAGTACTTC. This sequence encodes CASSFAPSRAYEQYF.